This TCR beta chain emerged from a study of human T cells and chemical hapten exposure. Each CDR3 protein gets one entry after TCRdb re-called the RACE reads with MiXCR. The data hold roughly 380,000 distinct CDR3 sequences, with 4% to 6% observed a single time. Time point noted: pre-sensitization, week 0. Treatment reported: therapeutic diphenylcyclopropenone sensitization with weekly scalp DPC. After removal of 8 bases from V and 8 bases from J, the junction contained 8 bases not matched to a gene. This CDR3 contains 14 residues. Germline assignment: CDR1 MNHEY and CDR2 SVGEGT. This clonotype was counted many times.

This receptor was taken from a woman aged 50 to 60 with alopecia areata. Some clones in this sample may be carry-over from other donors' samples. V is TRBV6-2 or TRBV6-3 and J is TRBJ2-1, with TRBD2 matching over 11 bases. The sequencing used whole blood, collected in connection with sensitization to the hapten diphenylcyclopropenone (DPC). CDR3 loop: CASRAASGRYEQFF. In nucleotides, the CDR3 is TGTGCCAGCCGAGCGGCTAGCGGGAGGTATGAGCAGTTCTTC.